The 15 T cell receptor beta chains listed next were all sequenced from one sample in a study of Ad26.COV2.S vaccination and SARS-CoV-2 variants. Treatment reported: over 15 received Ad26.COV2.S at low or high dose, single or two shots; 5 received placebo; per-sample allocation not given. The investigators took samples on day 63 after the first vaccine or placebo injection. The method was immunoSEQ multiplex PCR; TCRdb's version includes in-frame clones alone and lacks a portion of them. The sample gives around 400,000 clones, 75% to 95% of which show up once; 12% is in the top ten. The sample in question was peripheral blood, obtained in a trial of Ad26.COV2.S vaccine versus placebo. Source of these receptors: a person aged 18-60 years who received the Ad26.COV2.S COVID-19 vaccine or a placebo.

The chain recombines TRBV5-5 with TRBJ1-1; D gene ambiguous. V lost 0 bases and J lost 1, with 7 bases in between. Germline CDR1 SGHKS, CDR2 YYEKEE (reference sequence). The CDR3 sequence is 14 residues long. The CDR3 here is CASSLGNANTEAFF. The CDR3 DNA follows: TGTGCCAGCAGCTTGGGGAACGCGAACACTGAAGCTTTCTTT.

The V gene is TRBV7-9, the J gene TRBJ2-7; no reliable D call. Trimming cost V 0 bases and J 6 bases, with 12 bases left between them. Germline CDR1 and CDR2: SEHNR and FQNEAQ (reference sequence). The CDR3 has 14 residues. CDR3 amino acids: CASSLARSASEQYF. The CDR3 DNA reads as TGTGCCAGCAGCTTAGCGCGTTCGGCTAGCGAGCAGTACTTC. The entire variable domain, with the rest obtained from reference TRBV7-9 and TRBJ2-7, is as follows: DTGVSQNPRHKITKRGQNVTFRCDPISEHNRLYWYRQTLGQGPEFLTYFQNEAQLEKSRLLSDRFSAERPKGSFSTLEIQRTEQGDSAMYLCASSLARSASEQYFGPGTRLTVT.

V is TRBV9 and J is TRBJ2-7; possible D gene TRBD1, 5 bases. This CDR3 has 16 amino acids. In germline, CDR1 is SGDLS, CDR2 YYNGEE. With 3 bases removed from V and 0 bases from J, the gap between germline ends came to 16 bases. CDR3 sequence reads: CASSEGPGDFSYEQYF. The DNA of the CDR3 is TGTGCCAGCAGCGAGGGGCCAGGCGATTTCTCCTACGAGCAGTACTTC.

The chain employs TRBV5-4 and TRBJ2-3; D tentatively reads TRBD1 or TRBD2 (5 bases each). The V end was cut by 4 bases, the J end by 0 bases, with 6 bases between. CDR3 length: 13 residues. Germline CDR1 reads SGHNT; CDR2 reads YYREEE (reference sequence). DNA for the CDR3: TGTGCCAGCAGCCGGGACAGCACAGATACGCAGTATTTT. Encoded protein: CASSRDSTDTQYF.

V is TRBV19 and J is TRBJ1-1; TRBD1 is a possible D gene (5 bases). Germline CDR1 reads LNHDA; CDR2 reads SQIVND (reference sequence). Trimming shortened V by 4 bases and J by 7 bases, and 10 bases separated the two germline ends. This CDR3 region has 12 residues. The CDR3 DNA is TGTGCCAGTAGTACGCCGGGGGGTGAAGCTTTCTTT. Protein product: CASSTPGGEAFF.

The V call is TRBV20-1, the J call TRBJ1-2; 8 bases agree with TRBD1. The CDR3 runs to 11 residues. Germline CDR1 DFQATT, CDR2 SNEGSKA (reference sequence). The CDR3: CSSDRDNGYTF. The CDR3 nucleotides are TGCTCTTCGGACAGGGATAATGGCTACACCTTC.

CDR3 in amino acids: CASSLGQYTEAFF. The CDR3 bases are TGTGCCAGCAGTTTGGGACAGTACACTGAAGCTTTCTTT. V is TRBV12-3 or TRBV12-4 and J is TRBJ1-1; 7 bases map to TRBD1. Trimming took 3 bases from V and 3 from J; bases not matched to a gene: 1. The length of the CDR3 is 13 residues.

The chain has TRBV6-5 and TRBJ1-4; D is perhaps TRBD1 (5 bases). Per the germline V gene, CDR1 is MNHEY and CDR2 is SVGAGI. The CDR3 totals 12 residues. Trimming shortened V by 4 bases and J by 7 bases, and 7 bases separated the two germline ends. CDR3 nucleotides: TGTGCCAGCAGTTCAGGGACTGAAAAACTGTTTTTT. Its translation is CASSSGTEKLFF.

The chain uses TRBV27 and TRBJ2-5; TRBD1 aligns across 10 bases. CDR3 length: 16 amino acids. The V gene's germline CDR1 is MNHEY and CDR2 SMNVEV (reference sequence). The V segment lost 2 bases and the J segment 3 bases; nucleotides outside the gene matches: 6. This chain's CDR3 is CASSLGLGTGEETQYF. The DNA of the CDR3 is TGTGCCAGCAGTTTAGGACTCGGGACAGGGGAAGAGACCCAGTACTTC.

This rearrangement joins TRBV7-9 to TRBJ1-3; TRBD1 matches at 9 bases. Unmatched junction bases numbered 12, after V lost 3 bases and J lost 0 bases. The CDR3 consists of 19 residues. Germline values: CDR1 SEHNR, CDR2 FQNEAQ (reference sequence). CDR3 DNA: TGTGCCAGCAGCTTGAAAGGGGGGACAGGGCCTAGCTCTGGAAACACCATATATTTT. It yields the protein CASSLKGGTGPSSGNTIYF.

V and J are TRBV4-1 and TRBJ1-3, with D perhaps matching TRBD1 (5 bases). There are 17 residues in the CDR3. CDR1 MGHRA and CDR2 YSYEKL come from the germline V gene. V gave up 0 bases and J gave up 0 bases, with 12 bases separating them. DNA of the CDR3: TGCGCCAGCAGCCAAGATGAAGGGGCTCTCTCTGGAAACACCATATATTTT. Translated, it gives CASSQDEGALSGNTIYF.

The J gene is TRBJ2-7, the V gene TRBV6-1, with D hard to call. V shed 0 bases and J shed 9 bases, with 9 bases lying between them. From germline, CDR1 is MNHNS and CDR2 SASEGT. The CDR3 sequence is 12 residues long. CDR3 loop: CASSEALTVQYF. The CDR3 bases are TGTGCCAGCAGTGAAGCGCTTACGGTGCAGTACTTC.

The chain joins TRBV2 to TRBJ1-1, with TRBD1 matching 8 bases. Germline V gives CDR1 SNHLY, CDR2 FYNNEI. V dropped 6 bases and J dropped 4; count of bases not matched to a gene: 7. There are 14 residues in the CDR3. CDR3: CASSLQGAATEAFF. The CDR3 nucleotides are TGTGCCAGCAGCCTCCAGGGGGCGGCCACTGAAGCTTTCTTT.

V usage is TRBV10-3 and J usage is TRBJ2-7; D may be TRBD1 or TRBD2 (5 bases each). The CDR3 has 13 residues. Looked up from germline, CDR1 is ENHRY and CDR2 is SYGVKD. V lost 4 bases and J lost 3, with 10 bases in between. The CDR3 protein is CAISAGANYEQYF. In DNA, the CDR3 is TGTGCCATCAGTGCCGGGGCGAACTACGAGCAGTACTTC.

This clone has a single count. This chain links TRBV6-4 with TRBJ2-4, with 7 bases lining up with TRBD2. V was pared by 10 bases and J by 7 bases, with 25 bases of the junction left unmatched. Germline assignment: CDR1 MRHNA and CDR2 SNTAGT. This CDR3 has 18 amino acids. The CDR3, as DNA: TGTGCCACCAACGATTTTCTTATGTCGGGCGGGAGTCACAACATTCAGTACTTC. This encodes CATNDFLMSGGSHNIQYF.